These 19 T cell receptor beta chains were sequenced from one sample in a study of response to subunit inactivated influenza vaccine. TCRdb itself ran the RT-PCR reads through MiXCR, one entry per CDR3 protein. The profile shows around 570,000 distinct CDR3 sequences, about 11% of them singletons. The data also belong to a second study, concerning T cells expressing NK-cell markers. That publication notes: Making the TCR beta cDNA relied on 5'RACE template switching with UMIs.

This material consisted of PBMCs from blood, taken on the day of vaccination. These receptor sequences come from a man aged 45-65 years who received an inactivated influenza vaccine.

This clonotype was observed many times. This rearrangement joins TRBV4-2 to TRBJ2-3; D is unclear. The CDR3 totals 13 residues. V was pared by 2 bases and J by 2 bases, with 5 bases between. Per the germline V gene, CDR1 is LGHNA and CDR2 is YNFKEQ. The CDR3 sequence: CASSQRVTDTQYF. The CDR3, as DNA: TGTGCCAGCAGCCAAAGGGTCACAGATACGCAGTATTTT.

Ten or more counts support this clonotype. J is TRBJ2-1 and V is TRBV9; a possible D gene is TRBD1 (6 bases). The germline V gene encodes CDR1 SGDLS and CDR2 YYNGEE. V shed 0 bases and J shed 7 bases, with 11 bases lying between them. CDR3 length: 14 amino acids. Here the CDR3 reads CASSVEVQGNEQFF. CDR3 nucleotide sequence: TGTGCCAGCAGCGTAGAGGTACAGGGTAATGAGCAGTTCTTC. The variable domain in full, with the rest retrieved from reference TRBV9 and TRBJ2-1, is DSGVTQTPKHLITATGQRVTLRCSPRSGDLSVYWYQQSLDQGLQFLIQYYNGEERAKGNILERFSAQQFPDLHSELNLSSLELGDSALYFCASSVEVQGNEQFFGPGTRLTVL.

The table lists this clonotype with many counts. The chain is built from TRBV19 and TRBJ2-1; 9 nucleotides line up with TRBD1. CDR3 length equals 14 residues. Germline V lookup: CDR1 LNHDA, CDR2 SQIVND (reference sequence). Unmatched junction bases numbered 4, after V lost 5 bases and J lost 5 bases. CDR3 loop: CASSRDRVNNEQFF. The DNA for the CDR3 is TGTGCCAGTAGTCGGGACAGGGTCAACAATGAGCAGTTCTTC.

V usage is TRBV24-1 and J usage is TRBJ2-6, with D hard to call. V was trimmed by 3 bases and J by 10 bases, leaving 9 bases between them. Germline loops: CDR1 KGHDR, CDR2 SFDVKD. CDR3 length: 13 amino acids. The CDR3 region has the DNA TGTGCCACCAGTGATCGATTTGGGAACGTCCTGACTTTC. It specifies CATSDRFGNVLTF.

This clonotype was observed a handful of times. V is TRBV4-3 and J is TRBJ1-5; D is undetermined. V was pared by 0 bases and J by 2 bases, with 8 bases between. CDR3 length equals 15 residues. The germline CDR1 and CDR2 sequences are LGHNA and YSLEER. The DNA for the CDR3 is TGCGCCAGCAGCCAAGAGGCCAACCGCAATCAGCCCCAGCATTTT. Translated: CASSQEANRNQPQHF.

This clonotype was counted a few times. The chain recombines TRBV12-3 or TRBV12-4 with TRBJ2-2; TRBD2 matches 10 bases. There are 17 residues in the CDR3. After removal of 6 bases from V and 0 bases from J, the junction contained 7 bases not matched to a gene. CDR3 coding DNA: TGTGCCAGCAGACGCATAGCGGGGGGACCGAACACCGGGGAGCTGTTTTTT. It yields the protein CASRRIAGGPNTGELFF.

This clonotype occurred a few times. The chain carries TRBV25-1 and TRBJ1-1, with 7 bases identical to TRBD1. CDR3 size: 14 residues. From germline, CDR1 is MGHDK and CDR2 SYGVNS. Unmatched junction bases numbered 8, after V lost 4 bases and J lost 6 bases. As DNA, the CDR3 is TGTGCCAGCAGTGTGACAGGGTTTAGGTCTGAAGCTTTCTTT. It yields the protein CASSVTGFRSEAFF.

J is TRBJ2-7 and V is TRBV7-9, with D possibly TRBD2 on 6 matching bases. The CDR3 has 14 residues. Looked up from germline, CDR1 is SEHNR and CDR2 is FQNEAQ (reference sequence). V was shortened by 8 bases and J by 2 bases, with 16 bases between the two germline ends. The CDR3: CASAGGLATYEQYF. In DNA, the CDR3 is TGTGCCAGCGCCGGGGGATTAGCCACCTACGAGCAGTACTTC.

CDR3 bases: TGTGCCAGTAGTATCATGGGAGGAGGCGGCTACACCTTC. This codes for CASSIMGGGGYTF. The chain uses TRBV19 and TRBJ1-2; D is undetermined. Trimming stripped 3 bases from V and 8 bases from J, with 13 bases between. The CDR3 covers 13 residues. CDR1 LNHDA and CDR2 SQIVND come from the germline V gene (reference sequence).

V usage is TRBV5-1 and J usage is TRBJ2-7; TRBD2 matches 8 bases. J was trimmed by 4 bases and V by 4 bases; bases with no gene match: 10. This CDR3 comprises 15 residues. Germline-derived CDR1 and CDR2 are SGHRS and YFSETQ. Here the CDR3 DNA reads TGCGCCAGCAGCCCCGGGAGCGGGAGTCTTTACGAGCAGTACTTC. Translating gives CASSPGSGSLYEQYF.

This chain joins TRBV24-1 and TRBJ2-1; D unclear. Germline lookup yields CDR1 KGHDR and CDR2 SFDVKD. CDR3 length equals 16 residues. V lost 3 bases and J lost 3, with 14 bases in between. CDR3 sequence (DNA): TGTGCCACCAGTGATGTTGGACGTACGATCTACAATGAGCAGTTCTTC. Amino acids: CATSDVGRTIYNEQFF.

This chain connects TRBV5-8 to TRBJ1-5; a possible D gene is TRBD1 (6 bases). Germline CDR1 SGHTS, CDR2 YDEGEE. The CDR3 sequence is 14 residues long. V shed 1 base and J shed 10 bases, with 15 bases lying between them. Here the CDR3 DNA reads TGTGCCAGCAGCTTGAAGACAGGTGGCTTACCCCAGCATTTT. Its translation is CASSLKTGGLPQHF.

V and J are TRBV28 and TRBJ2-7; D gene uncertain. V lost 5 bases and J lost 0, with 14 bases in between. The germline CDR1 and CDR2 sequences are MDHEN and SYDVKM. CDR3 length: 15 residues. The CDR3 DNA sequence: TGTGCCAGCAGTCCTGGTGCAACGAGCTCCTACGAGCAGTACTTC. Its protein is CASSPGATSSYEQYF.

This clonotype appeared a few times. J is TRBJ2-7 and V is TRBV19; possible D gene TRBD1, 5 bases. The CDR3 has 16 residues. V gave up 3 bases and J gave up 1 base, with 16 bases separating them. Germline V gene lookup returns CDR1 LNHDA and CDR2 SQIVND (reference sequence). The CDR3 protein is CASSITQGAYSYEQYF. The CDR3 nucleotides are TGTGCCAGTAGTATTACTCAGGGTGCGTATTCCTACGAGCAGTACTTC.

The rearrangement links TRBV5-5 to TRBJ2-1, with D unresolved. The CDR3 is 12 residues long. V shed 6 bases and J shed 3 bases, with 7 bases lying between them. CDR1 SGHKS and CDR2 YYEKEE come from the germline V gene (reference sequence). The CDR3 nucleotides are TGTGCCAGCACCCATTACTACAATGAGCAGTTCTTC. The encoded protein is CASTHYYNEQFF.

This clonotype was counted between two and nine times. The chain links TRBV4-1 to TRBJ2-1; TRBD1 might be the D (6 bases). The CDR3 extends over 17 amino acids. Per germline, CDR1 MGHRA and CDR2 YSYEKL. Trimming stripped 0 bases from V and 3 bases from J, with 15 bases between. Here the CDR3 reads CASSQDRGTLGYNEQFF. In DNA, the CDR3 is TGCGCCAGCAGCCAAGATCGAGGGACACTAGGCTACAATGAGCAGTTCTTC.

This clonotype has a handful of counts. J is TRBJ2-1 and V is TRBV29-1; tentatively, D is TRBD1 (6 bases). Trimming removed 7 bases from V and 8 bases from J, with 15 bases in between. The CDR3 spans 12 residues. Germline CDR1 is SQVTM and CDR2 is ANQGSEA. The CDR3 DNA is TGCAGCGGGACAGCGTTTGCAGATGAGCAGTTCTTC. Protein sequence: CSGTAFADEQFF.

This chain joins TRBV5-1 and TRBJ2-7, with a tentative D call TRBD1 (5 bases). The V gene's germline CDR1 is SGHRS and CDR2 YFSETQ. Deletions cut 1 base from V and 3 bases from J, with 14 bases between. The CDR3 has 15 amino acids. CDR3 amino acids: CASSLFVAGNYEQYF. As DNA, the CDR3 is TGCGCCAGCAGCTTGTTTGTAGCAGGGAACTACGAGCAGTACTTC. Using reference TRBV5-1 and TRBJ2-7 for the parts outside the CDR3, the full variable domain is KAGVTQTPRYLIKTRGQQVTLSCSPISGHRSVSWYQQTPGQGLQFLFEYFSETQRNKGNFPGRFSGRQFSNSRSEMNVSTLELGDSALYLCASSLFVAGNYEQYFGPGTRLTVT.

The chain uses TRBV4-2 and TRBJ2-5; TRBD1 matches 8 bases. Trimming cost V 4 bases and J 5 bases; bases outside gene matches: 12. The CDR3 has 16 amino acids. The germline CDR1 and CDR2 sequences are LGHNA and YNFKEQ. CDR3 sequence: CASSPFPAGGAETQYF. CDR3 coding DNA: TGTGCCAGCAGCCCTTTCCCGGCAGGGGGCGCGGAGACCCAGTACTTC.